This entry lists 26 T cell receptor beta chains sequenced from one sample in a study of T cells in women clearing cervical HPV infection. Repertoires were generated with immunoSEQ multiplex PCR, while TCRdb's copy carries only in-frame clones and drops some. Its clone listing holds fewer than 35,000 clones. The specimen was blood buffy coat. These receptors were taken from a woman aged 18-69 years with a cervical HPV16 infection that either progressed to CIN3+ or cleared (not recorded which).

Incomplete CDR3 DNA: TGTGCCAGCAGCTGGGGGGGGAGCTCCTACGAG. It is translated as CASSWGGSSYE. The complete CDR3 protein is CASSWGGSSYEQYF. The rearrangement links TRBV7-2 to TRBJ2-7, with 7 bases that match TRBD2. The read gets to within 3 residues of the CDR3 end, and the germline J gene fills in the rest. The J segment lost 0 bases and the V segment lost 4 bases, leaving 3 bases of the junction unmatched. The germline CDR1 and CDR2 sequences are SGHTA and FQGNSA. This CDR3 has 14 amino acids.

As for this clone: The CDR3 goes on 3 residues after the read ends, and that part is filled in from the germline J gene. The chain links TRBV18 to TRBJ2-2; D might be TRBD1 (6 bases). Germline CDR1 and CDR2: KGHSH and LQKENI. This CDR3 has 13 amino acids. Incomplete CDR3 DNA: TGTGCCAGCACGCAGGGGTCGGGTGAAAAG. Translation: CASTQGSGEK. The CDR3 in its entirety is CASTQGSGEKLFF.

Details on this clone: The CDR3 is cut off 3 residues early in the read; its end comes from the germline J gene. V usage is TRBV2 and J usage is TRBJ1-2, with D unresolved. The germline V and J ends were trimmed by 2 bases and 5 bases, with 6 bases remaining between them. This CDR3 region has 12 residues. Germline-derived CDR1 and CDR2 are SNHLY and FYNNEI. CDR3 DNA, as far as it was read: TGTGCCAGCAGTGAACAGAAATATGGC. Protein: CASSEQKYG. The CDR3 as a whole reads CASSEQKYGYTF.

In regard to this clone: The sequence runs out 3 residues before the end of the CDR3; the remainder is reconstructed from the germline J gene. This rearrangement joins TRBV28 to TRBJ1-4; 7 nucleotides line up with TRBD1. Germline assignment: CDR1 MDHEN and CDR2 SYDVKM. The CDR3 is 13 amino acids. J lost 10 bases, V lost 10 bases, and 12 bases had no gene match. The CDR3 loop reads CATLDRDVGKLFF. The sequenced part of the CDR3 DNA is TGTGCCACCTTAGACAGGGATGTTGGAAAA.

The CDR3 protein is CASSFDRNYGQYF. CDR3 bases read: TGTGCCAGCAGCTTCGACAGAAACTATGGT. This chain links TRBV7-8 with TRBJ2-4; D perhaps matches TRBD1 (5 bases). The CDR3 is cut off 3 residues early in the read; its end comes from the germline J gene. Germline CDR1 reads SGHVS; CDR2 reads FQNEAQ. The CDR3 spans 13 residues.

As for this clone: The junction and the germline gene differ at one end; a read error may be behind it. The read terminates 3 residues before the CDR3 end, so the remaining end is supplied by the germline J gene. Other DNA sequences in this specimen translate into the identical CDR3. The rearrangement links TRBV29-1 to TRBJ1-3, with 10 bases fitting TRBD1. The length of the CDR3 is 13 residues. CDR1 is SQVTM, CDR2 ANQGSEA, per germline. CDR3 DNA (partial): TGCAGCGTGCGGACAGGGGGGGAAAACACA. Amino acid sequence: CSVRTGGENT. In full, the CDR3 is CSVRTGGENTIYF.

Notes on this clone: Coverage ceases 3 residues before the CDR3 finishes, and the germline J gene fills in the end. V and J are TRBV20-1 and TRBJ2-3; TRBD1 might be the D (6 bases). Trimming pared 0 bases from V and 2 bases from J, leaving 18 bases between. The V gene's germline CDR1 is DFQATT and CDR2 SNEGSKA (reference sequence). The CDR3 is made up of 17 amino acids. The covered CDR3 bases are TGCAGTGCTAGAGATCTCACAGGGTTACGTTCCACAGATACG. Protein: CSARDLTGLRSTDT. The entire CDR3 protein reads CSARDLTGLRSTDTQYF.

Concerning this clone itself: Coverage ceases 3 residues before the CDR3 finishes, and the germline J gene fills in the end. V gene TRBV7-6 combines with J gene TRBJ1-6; 8 nucleotides align to TRBD1. The CDR3 has 15 residues. V lost 4 bases to trimming and J lost 7 bases; unmatched junction nucleotides: 6. CDR1 is SGHVS and CDR2 is FNYEAQ in the germline V gene. CDR3 sequence reads: CASSYRTGKNSPLHF. The CDR3 bases that were read are TGTGCCAGCAGCTACCGGACAGGGAAAAATTCACCC.

A remark on this clone: The CDR3 end falls 3 residues outside the read, so it is completed with the germline J gene. The chain joins TRBV2 to TRBJ1-2, with TRBD1 as a possible D gene (5 bases). The CDR3 totals 12 residues. Trimming took off 5 bases at V and 4 bases at J, with 8 bases between the two ends. Germline CDR1 is SNHLY and CDR2 is FYNNEI. The sequenced part of the CDR3 DNA is TGTGCCAGCAGTAGCAGGGCCTATGGC. This encodes CASSSRAYG. Given in full, the CDR3 is CASSSRAYGYTF.

On this clone itself: The sequenced fragment ends 3 residues before the CDR3 boundary, so the rest is inferred from the germline J gene. This rearrangement joins TRBV2 to TRBJ2-3; TRBD2 might be the D (6 bases). CDR1 is SNHLY, CDR2 FYNNEI, per germline. This CDR3 is 14 amino acids long. The V and J ends lost 4 bases and 4 bases respectively, with 12 bases between them. The CDR3 is CASSASGRSDTQYF. The DNA read from the CDR3 is TGTGCCAGCAGTGCTTCGGGGAGGTCAGATACG. Drawing the rest from reference TRBV2 and TRBJ2-3, the complete variable domain is EPEVTQTPSHQVTQMGQEVILRCVPISNHLYFYWYRQILGQKVEFLVSFYNNEISEKSEIFDDQFSVERPDGSNFTLKIRSTKLEDSAMYFCASSASGRSDTQYFGPGTRLTVL.

A remark on this clone: The read terminates 3 residues ahead of where the CDR3 ends, so the germline J gene completes it. The chain uses TRBV5-1 and TRBJ2-7; D is unresolved. The germline V gene encodes CDR1 SGHRS and CDR2 YFSETQ. The CDR3 length is 13 residues. Trimming took off 4 bases at V and 3 bases at J, with 11 bases between the two ends. The covered CDR3 bases are TGCGCCAGCAGCGACATACAAGGCTACGAG. Translating it yields CASSDIQGYE. The complete CDR3 reads CASSDIQGYEQYF.

With respect to this clone: Read coverage stops 3 residues before the CDR3 terminus; the germline J gene supplies the remainder. The chain joins TRBV10-3 to TRBJ1-1; D uncertain. From germline, CDR1 is ENHRY and CDR2 SYGVKD. The CDR3 has 15 residues. V was trimmed by 3 bases and J by 1 base, leaving 12 bases between them. The sequenced part of the CDR3 DNA is TGTGCCATCAGTGATCCAGGCCTGAAGAACACTGAA. Its protein is CAISDPGLKNTE. The whole CDR3 protein reads CAISDPGLKNTEAFF.

With respect to this clone: The read comes to an end 3 residues before the CDR3 does, leaving the germline J gene to fill in the end. The chain links TRBV10-3 to TRBJ2-7; D could derive from TRBD1 or TRBD2 (5 bases each). V gave up 6 bases and J gave up 4 bases, with 13 bases separating them. CDR1 is ENHRY, CDR2 SYGVKD, per germline. The CDR3 is 13 amino acids. The CDR3 loop reads CAIRHPEGYEQYF. CDR3 DNA, as far as it was read: TGTGCCATCAGGCATCCTGAGGGGTACGAG.

The covered CDR3 bases are TGTGCCAGCGTACGGCCAGGTGGGGATACG. It is translated as CASVRPGGDT. The full CDR3 protein is CASVRPGGDTQYF. This chain joins TRBV2 and TRBJ2-3, with D uncertain. Read sequence stops 3 residues before the CDR3 end, and the germline J gene provides the missing end. CDR1 and CDR2 (germline): SNHLY, FYNNEI. V lost 8 bases to trimming and J lost 6 bases, with 15 bases between them. This CDR3 spans 13 amino acids.

CDR3 DNA (partial): TGTGCCAGTAGTATGGGCGTCCTGCAGGGAAAG. Translation gives CASSMGVLQGK. The entire CDR3 protein is CASSMGVLQGKLFF. V and J are TRBV19 and TRBJ2-2; weak D call: TRBD1 (5 bases). Read coverage stops 3 residues before the CDR3 terminus; the germline J gene supplies the remainder. This CDR3 spans 14 amino acids. Germline V CDR1 and CDR2: LNHDA, SQIVND (reference sequence).

CDR3 region: CASSTQRFYGYTF. CDR3 DNA, as far as it was read: TGTGCCAGTAGTACACAGAGGTTCTATGGC. The rearrangement uses TRBV19 and TRBJ1-2, with D uncertain. The read gets to within 3 residues of the CDR3 end, and the germline J gene fills in the rest. The CDR3 has 13 amino acids. The germline V gene has CDR1 LNHDA and CDR2 SQIVND (reference sequence). Deletions cut 4 bases from V and 4 bases from J, with 10 bases between.

For this clone: The read gets to within 3 residues of the CDR3 end, and the germline J gene fills in the rest. This chain connects TRBV5-5 to TRBJ1-2; 11 nucleotides agree with TRBD1. V lost 0 bases, J lost 7 bases, and 2 bases stayed unmatched. CDR3 length: 14 residues. Germline CDR1 and CDR2: SGHKS and YYEKEE (reference sequence). CDR3 region: CASSLGGTGGGYTF. CDR3 DNA (partial): TGTGCCAGCAGCTTGGGGGGGACAGGGGGTGGC.

The CDR3 sequence is CASSWGTVNEKLFF. Partial CDR3 DNA: TGTGCCAGCAGCTGGGGGACAGTTAATGAAAAG. The chain has TRBV7-9 and TRBJ2-2; 7 nucleotides line up with TRBD1. Coverage ceases 3 residues before the CDR3 finishes, and the germline J gene fills in the end. The CDR3 is 14 residues long. CDR1 SEHNR and CDR2 FQNEAQ come from the germline V gene (reference sequence). The full variable domain, in which reference TRBV7-9 and TRBJ2-2 provide the parts outside the CDR3, is DTGVSQNPRHKITKRGQNVTFRCDPISEHNRLYWYRQTLGQGPEFLTYFQNEAQLEKSRLLSDRFSAERPKGSFSTLEIQRTEQGDSAMYLCASSWGTVNEKLFFGEGSRLTVL.

CDR3 region: CAWSGQISYNSPLFF. The part of the CDR3 DNA that was read is TGTGCCTGGTCGGGACAGATCTCCTATAATTCACCA. V and J are TRBV30 and TRBJ1-4; 7 nucleotides match TRBD1. The observed sequence ends 3 residues before the CDR3 terminus, with the missing tail filled in from the germline J gene. Germline V gives CDR1 GTSNPN, CDR2 SVGIG (reference sequence). This CDR3 region has 15 residues.

To note about this clone: The read comes to an end 3 residues before the CDR3 does, leaving the germline J gene to fill in the end. This sequence joins TRBV25-1 and TRBJ2-7; TRBD1 matches at 7 bases. This CDR3 comprises 14 residues. Trimming at V came to 2 bases and at J to 5 bases, leaving 6 bases not matched to a gene. Germline V gives CDR1 MGHDK, CDR2 SYGVNS. The CDR3 bases that were read are TGTGCCAGCAGTGAAATGGCAGGGGGAGACGAG. It is translated as CASSEMAGGDE. The whole CDR3 protein reads CASSEMAGGDEQYF.

About this clone: The observed sequence ends 3 residues before the CDR3 terminus, with the missing tail filled in from the germline J gene. The chain recombines TRBV7-8 with TRBJ1-4, with 9 bases identical to TRBD1. The CDR3 is 17 amino acids. Looked up from germline, CDR1 is SGHVS and CDR2 is FQNEAQ. CDR3 DNA, as far as it was read: TGTGCCAGCAGCACTCGACAGGGGGGCCCGGAGAATTCACCA. The encoded protein is CASSTRQGGPENSP. The complete CDR3 sequence is CASSTRQGGPENSPLFF.

Concerning this clone: Coverage ceases 3 residues before the CDR3 finishes, and the germline J gene fills in the end. The chain links TRBV19 to TRBJ1-2; D gene ambiguous. This CDR3 is 13 amino acids long. The germline V gene has CDR1 LNHDA and CDR2 SQIVND (reference sequence). The CDR3 spells CASSISDYNDYTF. The part of the CDR3 DNA that was read is TGTGCCAGTAGTATCTCCGATTACAATGAC. The entire variable domain, with the rest obtained from reference TRBV19 and TRBJ1-2, is as follows: DGGITQSPKYLFRKEGQNVTLSCEQNLNHDAMYWYRQDPGQGLRLIYYSQIVNDFQKGDIAEGYSVSREKKESFPLTVTSAQKNPTAFYLCASSISDYNDYTFGSGTRLTVV.

On this clone: The read terminates 3 residues before the CDR3 end, so the remaining end is supplied by the germline J gene. The sample contains more than one DNA sequence encoding this CDR3. This chain connects TRBV18 to TRBJ1-1; D possibly corresponds to TRBD1 (6 bases). This CDR3 region has 16 residues. From germline, CDR1 is KGHSH and CDR2 LQKENI. CDR3 DNA (partial): TGTGCCAGCTCACCATGGGCTAGCGGGGGCCAAGAGACC. The encoded protein is CASSPWASGGQET. The full CDR3 sequence reads CASSPWASGGQETAFF. The whole variable domain, remainder taken from reference TRBV18 and TRBJ1-1, is NAGVMQNPRHLVRRRGQEARLRCSPMKGHSHVYWYRQLPEEGLKFMVYLQKENIIDESGMPKERFSAEFPKEGPSILRIQQVVRGDSAAYFCASSPWASGGQETAFFGQGTRLTVV.

Comments on this clone: The read ends 3 residues shy of where the CDR3 ends; the end is completed using the germline J gene. The rearrangement links TRBV29-1 to TRBJ1-4, with TRBD1 matching 10 bases. In germline, CDR1 is SQVTM, CDR2 ANQGSEA. The length of the CDR3 is 14 residues. CDR3 DNA (partial): TGCAGCGTTGTTCGACAGGGGGCTTTTTCACCA. Encoded protein: CSVVRQGAFSP. The whole CDR3 protein reads CSVVRQGAFSPLFF. The full variable domain, rest sourced from reference TRBV29-1 and TRBJ1-4, is SAVISQKPSRDICQRGTSLTIQCQVDSQVTMMFWYRQQPGQSLTLIATANQGSEATYESGFVIDKFPISRPNLTFSTLTVSNMSPEDSSIYLCSVVRQGAFSPLFFGSGTQLSVL.

As for this clone: The observed sequence ends 3 residues before the CDR3 terminus, with the missing tail filled in from the germline J gene. J is TRBJ2-7 and V is TRBV7-6, with D perhaps matching TRBD1 (6 bases). The CDR3 covers 12 residues. Germline CDR1 reads SGHVS; CDR2 reads FNYEAQ. V was pared by 2 bases and J by 5 bases, with 7 bases between. The CDR3 is CASSLTGNEQYF. The CDR3 bases that were read are TGTGCCAGCAGCTTAACAGGGAACGAG.

Remarks on this clone: The read stops 3 residues short of the end of the CDR3; the missing end is completed from the germline J gene. The chain is built from TRBV12-3 or TRBV12-4 and TRBJ2-7; a weak D match, TRBD1 (7 bases). V lost 5 bases, J lost 0 bases, and 14 bases lay in between. This CDR3 has 15 residues. CDR3 bases read: TGTGCCAGCAGTGACCCAGGGGGGATCTCCTACGAG. It yields the protein CASSDPGGISYE. The whole CDR3 protein is CASSDPGGISYEQYF.